Each of the 3 T cell receptor beta chains below was sequenced from the same sample in a study of blood T cell repertoires in COVID-19. Sequencing was performed with immunoSEQ multiplex PCR; in TCRdb, only in-frame clones are kept and a portion is missing. The sample includes about 240,000 clones, roughly four fifths seen only once; the top ten take 7.5%. Specimen: peripheral blood. Receptors originate from a woman of 80 years or more with COVID-19, enrolled during active disease.

The chain combines TRBV30 with TRBJ1-2, with D maybe TRBD1 (5 bases). CDR3 length: 13 residues. Germline V gene lookup returns CDR1 GTSNPN and CDR2 SVGIG (reference sequence). Trimming left V 3 bases short and J 8 bases short, with 16 bases between. CDR3 sequence (DNA): TGTGCCTGGAGAGAAACCAAGGGGAGGGGCTACACCTTC. Protein product: CAWRETKGRGYTF.

The chain joins TRBV11-1 to TRBJ2-1, with 14 nucleotides matching TRBD2. The V gene end was trimmed by 5 bases and the J gene end by 9 bases; junction bases not matched to a gene: 9. This CDR3 spans 16 amino acids. The germline V gene has CDR1 SGHAT and CDR2 FQDESV (reference sequence). The CDR3 bases are TGTGCCAGCAGCCCCAGGACTAGCGGGAGGTGGGGTGAGCAGTTCTTC. This codes for CASSPRTSGRWGEQFF.

The V and J genes are TRBV3-1 (or the pseudogene TRBV3-2) and TRBJ1-5; 7 positions match TRBD1. Germline trimming cut 4 bases from V and 6 bases from J; bases unmatched to any gene: 6. The germline CDR1 and CDR2 sequences are LGHDT and YNNKEL (reference sequence). The CDR3 has 14 residues. The CDR3 nucleotides are TGTGCCAGCAGCCCGCGACAGGGCAGTCAGCCCCAGCATTTT. Translated: CASSPRQGSQPQHF.